These 24 T cell receptor beta chains share one sample of origin, sequenced in a study of identical twins (dated by TCRdb to between 2015 and 2016). Libraries were constructed by 5' RACE. TCRdb shows the sequencer as Illumina HiSeq 2000. TCRdb's own reprocessing of the public reads used fastp at Q25 and MiXCR and kept productive beta chains. Rows merge per CDR3 protein into single entries with the most common DNA and genes. The sample table holds about 730,000 distinct CDR3 sequences, of which roughly 20% were seen once. The top ten clones comprise roughly 4.3% of the sample. This sample also appeared in a second study, on T cells expressing NK-cell markers.

Sequenced sample: PBMCs. The receptors here all came from a woman between 18 and 29 years old in good health.

This sequence joins TRBV20-1 and TRBJ2-3, with no clear D. V was trimmed by 0 bases and J by 2 bases, leaving 15 bases between them. The germline gives CDR1 DFQATT, CDR2 SNEGSKA (reference sequence). The CDR3 consists of 16 residues. CDR3 sequence: CSARDLRTANTDTQYF. The CDR3, as DNA: TGCAGTGCTAGAGATCTGAGGACCGCAAACACAGATACGCAGTATTTT.

This clonotype was seen more than once but under ten times. This chain connects TRBV5-1 to TRBJ2-3; D is possibly TRBD2 (6 bases). This CDR3 has 13 amino acids. Germline assignment: CDR1 SGHRS and CDR2 YFSETQ. Trimming pared 3 bases from V and 6 bases from J, leaving 11 bases between. The CDR3 spells CASSWQEGDTQYF. As DNA, the CDR3 is TGCGCCAGCAGCTGGCAGGAGGGGGATACGCAGTATTTT.

This clonotype was counted a few times. The chain uses TRBV12-3 or TRBV12-4 and TRBJ2-3, with a weak D call TRBD1 (6 bases). The CDR3 is made up of 17 amino acids. Trimming left V 6 bases short and J 2 bases short, with 21 bases between. CDR3 residues: CASSPYRAGADTDTQYF. CDR3 bases: TGTGCCAGCAGCCCGTATAGGGCAGGGGCTGACACAGATACGCAGTATTTT.

The rearrangement uses TRBV20-1 and TRBJ2-5; D perhaps matches TRBD2 (6 bases). The CDR3 has 15 residues. Germline V lookup: CDR1 DFQATT, CDR2 SNEGSKA (reference sequence). The germline V and J ends were trimmed by 2 bases and 6 bases, with 19 bases remaining between them. This CDR3 is CSARPWTSRTKTQYF. CDR3 DNA sequence: TGCAGTGCTAGACCGTGGACTTCTAGGACTAAGACCCAGTACTTC.

The genes are TRBV7-2 and TRBJ2-1, with no clear D. V was cut by 2 bases and J by 8 bases, with 16 bases left in between. Germline V gene data show CDR1 as SGHTA and CDR2 as FQGNSA. The CDR3 sequence is 15 residues long. The CDR3 is CASSLYRLYSDEQFF. DNA of the CDR3: TGTGCCAGCAGCTTATATCGGTTATATTCGGATGAGCAGTTCTTC.

As for this clonotype: This could be a read error, since a much larger clone is one nucleotide away. The rearrangement uses TRBV6-5 and TRBJ2-3, with 7 nucleotides matching TRBD2. Losses at the gene ends were 2 bases for V and 4 bases for J; bases not matched to a gene: 9. This CDR3 has 16 amino acids. Germline V gives CDR1 MNHEY, CDR2 SVGAGI. CDR3 DNA: TGTGCCAGCAGTTACGGGGTGGGTGCGGGAGCAGATACGCAGTATTTT. This gives the protein CASSYGVGAGADTQYF.

This clonotype was found a few times. In DNA, the CDR3 is TGTGCCAGCAGACGCGGACAGGGATCGAGGGACACTGAAGCTTTCTTT. Translation: CASRRGQGSRDTEAFF. This chain connects TRBV6-1 to TRBJ1-1; 8 bases fit TRBD1. The CDR3 runs 16 residues. After removal of 6 bases from V and 3 bases from J, the junction contained 12 bases not matched to a gene. Per germline, CDR1 MNHNS and CDR2 SASEGT.

This clonotype was recorded a few times. The chain carries TRBV29-1 and TRBJ2-3, with 8 bases identical to TRBD2. The V gene end was trimmed by 7 bases and the J gene end by 4 bases; junction bases not matched to a gene: 7. Per the germline V gene, CDR1 is SQVTM and CDR2 is ANQGSEA. The CDR3 runs to 13 residues. CDR3 in DNA: TGCAGCGGTACTAGCGGTGGCCCAGATACGCAGTATTTT. Protein: CSGTSGGPDTQYF.

This sequence joins TRBV27 and TRBJ2-7, with 10 bases aligning to TRBD1. The CDR3 length is 17 residues. The V and J ends lost 3 bases and 2 bases, in that order; junction bases with no gene match: 10. The germline CDR1 and CDR2 sequences are MNHEY and SMNVEV (reference sequence). CDR3 sequence reads: CASSLSLGTGEAYEQYF. CDR3 coding DNA: TGTGCCAGCAGTTTGTCCTTAGGGACAGGGGAAGCCTACGAGCAGTACTTC.

There are a few counts of this clonotype. The V call is TRBV6-5, the J call TRBJ2-3, with 7 nucleotides matching TRBD2. This CDR3 has 16 amino acids. CDR1 and CDR2 (germline): MNHEY, SVGAGI. The V gene end was trimmed by 0 bases and the J gene end by 2 bases; junction bases not matched to a gene: 5. The CDR3 region has the DNA TGTGCCAGCAGTTACTCGAGCGCGGGGGTCACAGATACGCAGTATTTT. As protein: CASSYSSAGVTDTQYF.

The rearrangement joins TRBV9 to TRBJ2-3, with a weak D call TRBD2 (6 bases). The germline V gene encodes CDR1 SGDLS and CDR2 YYNGEE. Trimming took off 3 bases at V and 3 bases at J, with 17 bases between the two ends. CDR3 length: 16 residues. In nucleotides, the CDR3 is TGTGCCAGCAGCGCACGTGGGGGGAAGGATACAGATACGCAGTATTTT. Translating it yields CASSARGGKDTDTQYF. Full variable domain (missing parts from reference TRBV9 and TRBJ2-3): DSGVTQTPKHLITATGQRVTLRCSPRSGDLSVYWYQQSLDQGLQFLIQYYNGEERAKGNILERFSAQQFPDLHSELNLSSLELGDSALYFCASSARGGKDTDTQYFGPGTRLTVL.

CDR3 nucleotide sequence: TGTGCCAGCAGTTTGAGAACGGGCGGGGGGGTCCAAGAGACCCAGTACTTC. Encoded protein: CASSLRTGGGVQETQYF. The J gene is TRBJ2-5, the V gene TRBV12-3 or TRBV12-4; 9 bases match TRBD2. V dropped 3 bases and J dropped 1; count of bases not matched to a gene: 9. The CDR3 length is 17 residues.

This clonotype came up a few times. The rearrangement joins TRBV29-1 to TRBJ2-1, with D possibly matching TRBD1 (5 bases). Looked up from germline, CDR1 is SQVTM and CDR2 is ANQGSEA. This CDR3 contains 12 residues. Trimming took off 2 bases at V and 8 bases at J, with 10 bases between the two ends. The CDR3 coding sequence is TGCAGCGTTGAACTAGGGGCCGATGAGCAGTTCTTC. This translates into CSVELGADEQFF.

This clonotype was found a few times. The genes are TRBV20-1 and TRBJ2-7; D tentatively reads TRBD1 or TRBD2 (5 bases each). The CDR3 extends over 16 amino acids. The germline CDR1 and CDR2 sequences are DFQATT and SNEGSKA (reference sequence). With 3 bases removed from V and 2 bases from J, the gap between germline ends came to 20 bases. The CDR3 loop reads CSASAAGTVETYEQYF. CDR3 coding DNA: TGCAGTGCTAGCGCCGCCGGGACGGTGGAAACCTACGAGCAGTACTTC.

This clonotype came up a few times. The gene calls are TRBV29-1 and TRBJ1-1; D remains unclear. Germline assignment: CDR1 SQVTM and CDR2 ANQGSEA. V lost 7 bases to trimming and J lost 1 base, with 10 bases between them. This CDR3 is built from 12 residues. CDR3 DNA: TGCAGCGGTGATCATAGGAACACTGAAGCTTTCTTT. Its translation is CSGDHRNTEAFF.

This chain uses TRBV20-1 with TRBJ2-1, with TRBD2 identical over 9 bases. The J segment lost 1 base and the V segment lost 6 bases, leaving 13 bases of the junction unmatched. The V gene's germline CDR1 is DFQATT and CDR2 SNEGSKA (reference sequence). This CDR3 has 17 amino acids. CDR3 DNA: TGCAGTGCAACCATTCCGCCGGGACTAGCTTCCTACAATGAGCAGTTCTTC. Encoded protein: CSATIPPGLASYNEQFF.

In its sample, this clonotype was seen once. The J gene is TRBJ1-5, the V gene TRBV12-3 or TRBV12-4; D unclear. Deletions cut 3 bases from V and 0 bases from J, with 15 bases between. There are 17 residues in the CDR3. CDR3 nucleotide sequence: TGTGCCAGCAGTTTCGGGTCGACGCCTTATAGCAATCAGCCCCAGCATTTT. Protein sequence: CASSFGSTPYSNQPQHF.

The J gene is TRBJ2-6, the V gene TRBV5-1; D remains ambiguous. Germline CDR1 is SGHRS and CDR2 is YFSETQ. The V gene lost 4 bases and the J gene lost 4 bases, with 9 bases spanning the gap. This CDR3 has 14 residues. The chain's CDR3 is CASSTTAGANVLTF. DNA of the CDR3: TGCGCCAGCAGCACGACTGCAGGGGCCAACGTCCTGACTTTC.

This clonotype showed up many times. The chain recombines TRBV14 with TRBJ1-5, with D unresolved. The CDR3 covers 17 residues. V was cut by 4 bases and J by 0 bases, with 16 bases left in between. Germline CDR1 is SGHDN and CDR2 is FVKESK. The CDR3 nucleotides read TGTGCCAGCAGCCCACTAAAAGGCGTCCATAGCAATCAGCCCCAGCATTTT. The encoded protein is CASSPLKGVHSNQPQHF.

V is TRBV9 and J is TRBJ2-1, with TRBD2 identical over 8 bases. Germline lookup yields CDR1 SGDLS and CDR2 YYNGEE. V shed 0 bases, J shed 2 bases, and the junction held 4 bases outside the gene matches. CDR3 length: 16 residues. The CDR3 DNA reads TGTGCCAGCAGCGTAGGGGAAGCGGGAGCCTACAATGAGCAGTTCTTC. Translated: CASSVGEAGAYNEQFF.

This clonotype appeared a few times. The V and J genes are TRBV18 and TRBJ2-5; D is possibly TRBD2 (6 bases). CDR1 and CDR2 (germline): KGHSH, LQKENI. This CDR3 has 14 residues. Trimming took off 3 bases at V and 5 bases at J, with 13 bases between the two ends. Here the CDR3 DNA reads TGTGCCAGCTCACCGGGGGACTGGCGGGAGACCCAGTACTTC. It translates to CASSPGDWRETQYF.

The V and J genes are TRBV11-1 and TRBJ2-1; 16 bases line up with TRBD2. With V trimmed by 4 bases and J by 4 bases, 13 bases remained unmatched. From germline, CDR1 is SGHAT and CDR2 FQDESV (reference sequence). This CDR3 contains 20 residues. In DNA form, the CDR3 reads TGTGCCAGCAGCTCAGTCCCGGGACTAGCGGGGGGGCCTATTTACAATGAGCAGTTCTTC. Translation: CASSSVPGLAGGPIYNEQFF.

Here the CDR3 reads CATPPPRRLGTDTQYF. The CDR3 DNA sequence: TGTGCCACCCCCCCCCCGCGTCGGTTGGGCACAGATACGCAGTATTTT. This chain uses TRBV6-2 or TRBV6-3 with TRBJ2-3; D is undetermined. This CDR3 is 16 amino acids long. V was shortened by 10 bases and J by 1 base, with 21 bases between the two germline ends. Germline CDR1 reads MNHEY; CDR2 reads SVGEGT.

The V gene is TRBV7-2, the J gene TRBJ2-3; the match to TRBD2 covers 11 bases. The trim removed 4 bases at V and 3 bases at J, leaving 3 bases unmatched. The CDR3 extends over 15 amino acids. The germline V gene has CDR1 SGHTA and CDR2 FQGNSA. The CDR3 region is CASSSTSGRTDTQYF. The CDR3 nucleotides read TGTGCCAGCAGCTCCACTAGCGGGAGAACAGATACGCAGTATTTT. Filled out from reference TRBV7-2 and TRBJ2-3, the complete variable domain reads GAGVSQSPSNKVTEKGKDVELRCDPISGHTALYWYRQSLGQGLEFLIYFQGNSAPDKSGLPSDRFSAERTGGSVSTLTIQRTQQEDSAVYLCASSSTSGRTDTQYFGPGTRLTVL.